Included here is one TCR beta chain sequence, with context. This sample was taken from a study of blood T cell repertoires in COVID-19. With V trimmed by 7 bases and J by 1 base, 9 bases remained unmatched. This CDR3 spans 15 amino acids. CDR1 and CDR2 (germline): SQVTM, ANQGSEA. Here immunoSEQ multiplex PCR was the method, and the copy in TCRdb shows in-frame clones only, minus some. Of about 46,000 clones detected, approximately 85% appear once; the ten largest clones hold roughly 6.7%. Source material: peripheral blood. This chain links TRBV29-1 with TRBJ2-2, with 7 bases identical to TRBD2. The TCR comes from a man aged 55 to 70 with acute or convalescent COVID-19. CDR3 bases: TGCAGCGCCCCCGGGGGAGGGAGGAACACCGGGGAGCTGTTTTTT. Protein sequence: CSAPGGGRNTGELFF.